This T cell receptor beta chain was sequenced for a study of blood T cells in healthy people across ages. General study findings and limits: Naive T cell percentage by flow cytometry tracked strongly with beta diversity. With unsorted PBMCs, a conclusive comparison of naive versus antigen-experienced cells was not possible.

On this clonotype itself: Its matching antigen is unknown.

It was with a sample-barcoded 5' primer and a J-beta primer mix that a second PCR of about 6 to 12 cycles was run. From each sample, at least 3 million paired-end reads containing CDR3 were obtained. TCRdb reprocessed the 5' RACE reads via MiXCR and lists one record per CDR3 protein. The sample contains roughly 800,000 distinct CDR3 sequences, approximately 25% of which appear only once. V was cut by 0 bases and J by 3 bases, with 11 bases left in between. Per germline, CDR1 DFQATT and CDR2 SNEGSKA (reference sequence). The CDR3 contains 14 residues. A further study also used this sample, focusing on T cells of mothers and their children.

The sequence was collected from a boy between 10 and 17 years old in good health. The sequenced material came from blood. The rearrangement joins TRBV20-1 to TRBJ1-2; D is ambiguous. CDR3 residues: CSARDGQAYYGYTF. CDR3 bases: TGCAGTGCTAGAGATGGGCAGGCCTACTATGGCTACACCTTC.